This paragraph reports one T cell receptor beta chain. There is no known antigen for this receptor. The input lacks base qualities; no much larger clone sits a single base away. Library prep was done by RT-PCR. Sequencer: Illumina MiSeq. Starting from the raw public reads, TCRdb applied fastp trimming at Q25, assembled clones with MiXCR and retained in-frame beta chains. A single entry per CDR3 protein holds the most common genes and DNA from its merged rows. Within this sample are roughly 4,800 distinct CDR3 sequences, with less than 8.5% of them counted one time only. The ten largest make up roughly 4.2% of the sample. This specimen belongs to a study of immune reconstitution after stem cell transplant in scleroderma (dated by TCRdb to between 2016 and 2019). Relative to germline, V is 1 base shorter and J is 2 bases shorter, with 14 bases between their ends. Taken from cysteine to phenylalanine, the CDR3 has 17 residues. CDR3 DNA only is kept here, 51 bases in frame from base 1. CDR1 and CDR2, per the germline V gene, are KGHSH and LQKENI.

The sequence came from a male donor with systemic sclerosis. This receptor chain uses TRBV18 and TRBJ2-2; the best D guess is TRBD1, with 6 bases matching. This specimen was acquired before or after autologous hematopoietic stem cell transplantation (not recorded which). The nucleotide sequence reads as follows: TGTGCCAGCTCACCACGGGACACAGCAACTAACACCGGGGAGCTGTTTTTT. Translated, it gives CASSPRDTATNTGELFF.